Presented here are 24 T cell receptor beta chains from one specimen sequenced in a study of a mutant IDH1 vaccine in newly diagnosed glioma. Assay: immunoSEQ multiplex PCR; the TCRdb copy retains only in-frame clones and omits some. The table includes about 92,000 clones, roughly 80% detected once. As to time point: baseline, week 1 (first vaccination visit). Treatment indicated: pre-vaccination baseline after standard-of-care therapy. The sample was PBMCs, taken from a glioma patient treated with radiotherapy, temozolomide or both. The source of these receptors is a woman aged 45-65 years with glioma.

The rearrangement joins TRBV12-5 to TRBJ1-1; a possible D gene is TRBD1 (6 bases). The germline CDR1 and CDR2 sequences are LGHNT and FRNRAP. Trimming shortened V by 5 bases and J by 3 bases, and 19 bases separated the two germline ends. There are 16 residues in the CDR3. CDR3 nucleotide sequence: TGTGCTAGTGGTCCCCCCGGGGGCCTGGGGGACACTGAAGCTTTCTTT. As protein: CASGPPGGLGDTEAFF.

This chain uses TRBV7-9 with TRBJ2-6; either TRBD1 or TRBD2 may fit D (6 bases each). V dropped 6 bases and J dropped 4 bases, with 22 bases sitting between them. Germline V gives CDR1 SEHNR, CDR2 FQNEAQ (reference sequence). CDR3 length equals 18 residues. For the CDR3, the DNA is TGTGCCAGCAGACCTAGGGGGGCGGAGGCTGCCGGGGCCAACGTCCTGACTTTC. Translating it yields CASRPRGAEAAGANVLTF.

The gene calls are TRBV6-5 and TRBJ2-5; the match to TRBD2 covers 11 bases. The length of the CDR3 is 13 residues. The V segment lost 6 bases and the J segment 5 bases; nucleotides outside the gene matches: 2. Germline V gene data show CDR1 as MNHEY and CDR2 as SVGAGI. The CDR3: CASSRTSGETQYF. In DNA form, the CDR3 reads TGTGCCAGCAGCCGGACTAGCGGGGAGACCCAGTACTTC.

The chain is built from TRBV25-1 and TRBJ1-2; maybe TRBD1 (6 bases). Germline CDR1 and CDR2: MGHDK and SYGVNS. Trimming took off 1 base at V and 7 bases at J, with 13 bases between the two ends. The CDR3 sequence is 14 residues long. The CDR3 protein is CASSEFRGQGGYTF. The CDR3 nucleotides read TGTGCCAGCAGTGAATTCCGGGGGCAAGGTGGCTACACCTTC.

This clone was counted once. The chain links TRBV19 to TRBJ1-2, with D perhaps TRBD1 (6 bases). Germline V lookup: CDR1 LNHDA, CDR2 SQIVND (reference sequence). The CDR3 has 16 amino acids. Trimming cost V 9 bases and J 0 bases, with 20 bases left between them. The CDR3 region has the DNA TGTGCCAGCTGGGGACAATTTTCACCGTCTAACTATGGCTACACCTTC. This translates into CASWGQFSPSNYGYTF.

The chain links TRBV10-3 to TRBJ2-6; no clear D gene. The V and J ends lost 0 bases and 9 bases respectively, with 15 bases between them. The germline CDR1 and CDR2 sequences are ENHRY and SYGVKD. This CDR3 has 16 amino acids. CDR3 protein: CAISESGGSWDNVLTF. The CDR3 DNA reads TGTGCCATCAGTGAGTCTGGTGGCTCCTGGGACAACGTCCTGACTTTC.

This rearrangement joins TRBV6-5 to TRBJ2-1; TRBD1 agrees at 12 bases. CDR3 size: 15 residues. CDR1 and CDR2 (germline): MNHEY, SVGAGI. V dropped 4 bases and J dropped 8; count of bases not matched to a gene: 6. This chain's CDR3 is CASSSGDRGRHEQFF. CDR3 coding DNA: TGTGCCAGCAGTTCTGGGGACAGGGGGCGACATGAGCAGTTCTTC.

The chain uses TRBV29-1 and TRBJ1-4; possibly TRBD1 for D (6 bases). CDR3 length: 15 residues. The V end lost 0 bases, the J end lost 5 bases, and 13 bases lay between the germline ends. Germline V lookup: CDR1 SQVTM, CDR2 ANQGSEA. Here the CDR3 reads CSVEDPTGENEKLFF. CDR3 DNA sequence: TGCAGCGTTGAAGACCCGACAGGAGAGAATGAAAAACTGTTTTTT.

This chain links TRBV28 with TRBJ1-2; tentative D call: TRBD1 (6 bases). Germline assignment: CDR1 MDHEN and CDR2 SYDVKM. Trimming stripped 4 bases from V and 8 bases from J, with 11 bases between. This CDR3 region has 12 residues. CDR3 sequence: CASSSTGTGYTF. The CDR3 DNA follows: TGTGCCAGCAGTTCCACAGGGACCGGCTACACCTTC.

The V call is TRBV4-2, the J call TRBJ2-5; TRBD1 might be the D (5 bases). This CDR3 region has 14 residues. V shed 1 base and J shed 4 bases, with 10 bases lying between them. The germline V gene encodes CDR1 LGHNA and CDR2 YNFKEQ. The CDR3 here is CASSQVGQRETQYF. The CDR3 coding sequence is TGTGCCAGCAGCCAAGTGGGGCAGAGAGAGACCCAGTACTTC.

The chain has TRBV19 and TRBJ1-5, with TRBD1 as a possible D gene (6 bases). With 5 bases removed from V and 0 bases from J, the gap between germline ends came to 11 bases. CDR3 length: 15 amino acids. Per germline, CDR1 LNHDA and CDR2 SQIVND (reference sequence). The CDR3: CASSAGQHSNQPQHF. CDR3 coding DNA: TGTGCCAGTAGTGCGGGACAACATAGCAATCAGCCCCAGCATTTT.

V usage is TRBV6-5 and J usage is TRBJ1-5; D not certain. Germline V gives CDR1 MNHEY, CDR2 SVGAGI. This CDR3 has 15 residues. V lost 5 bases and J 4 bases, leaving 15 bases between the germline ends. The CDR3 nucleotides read TGTGCCAGCAGTACCCCGACGGTTACTAATCAGCCCCAGCATTTT. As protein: CASSTPTVTNQPQHF.

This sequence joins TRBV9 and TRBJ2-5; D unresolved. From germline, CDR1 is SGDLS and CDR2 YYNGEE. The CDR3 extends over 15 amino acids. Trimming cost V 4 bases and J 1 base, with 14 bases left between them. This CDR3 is CASSPLGGFQETQYF. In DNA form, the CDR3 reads TGTGCCAGCAGCCCCCTAGGTGGGTTCCAAGAGACCCAGTACTTC. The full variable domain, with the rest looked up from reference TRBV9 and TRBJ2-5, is DSGVTQTPKHLITATGQRVTLRCSPRSGDLSVYWYQQSLDQGLQFLIQYYNGEERAKGNILERFSAQQFPDLHSELNLSSLELGDSALYFCASSPLGGFQETQYFGPGTRLLVL.

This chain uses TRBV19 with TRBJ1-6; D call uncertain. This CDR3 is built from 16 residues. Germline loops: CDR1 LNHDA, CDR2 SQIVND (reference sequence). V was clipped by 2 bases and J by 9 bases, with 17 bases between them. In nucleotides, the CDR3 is TGTGCCAGTAGTATACAAGGGCAGTCCTTTGGTTCACCCCTCCACTTT. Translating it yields CASSIQGQSFGSPLHF.

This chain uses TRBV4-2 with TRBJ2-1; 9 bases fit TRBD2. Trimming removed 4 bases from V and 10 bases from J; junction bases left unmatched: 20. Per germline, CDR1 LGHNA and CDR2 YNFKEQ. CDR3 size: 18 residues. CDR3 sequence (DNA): TGTGCCAGCAGCCTCACGGGGTTCGGAGCGGGGGGAGTGGGCGAGCAGTTCTTC. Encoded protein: CASSLTGFGAGGVGEQFF.

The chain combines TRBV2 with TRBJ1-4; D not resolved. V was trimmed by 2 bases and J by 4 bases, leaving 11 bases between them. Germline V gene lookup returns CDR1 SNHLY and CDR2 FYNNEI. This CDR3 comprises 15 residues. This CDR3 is CASSEPGSFNEKLFF. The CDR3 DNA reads TGTGCCAGCAGTGAACCGGGGTCTTTTAATGAAAAACTGTTTTTT.

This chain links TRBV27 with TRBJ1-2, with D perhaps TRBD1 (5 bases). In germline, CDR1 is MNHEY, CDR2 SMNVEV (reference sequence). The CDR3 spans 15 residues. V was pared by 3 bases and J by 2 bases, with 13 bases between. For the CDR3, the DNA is TGTGCCAGCAGTTTCCGGGACGGTGACAACTATGGCTACACCTTC. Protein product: CASSFRDGDNYGYTF.

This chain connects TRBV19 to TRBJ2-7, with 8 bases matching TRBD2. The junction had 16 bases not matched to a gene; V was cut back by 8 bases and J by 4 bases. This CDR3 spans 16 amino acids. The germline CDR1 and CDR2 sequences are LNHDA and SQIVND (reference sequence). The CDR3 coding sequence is TGTGCCAGTCCGGGGGGTGAGCGGGGGCTTCCTTACGAGCAGTACTTC. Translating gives CASPGGERGLPYEQYF.

The DNA for the CDR3 is TGTGCCAGCAGCTTTGGACAGGACACTGAAGCTTTCTTT. This codes for CASSFGQDTEAFF. The chain links TRBV7-9 to TRBJ1-1, with 7 bases matching TRBD1. Trimming cost V 3 bases and J 3 bases; bases outside gene matches: 1. CDR3 length: 13 amino acids. The germline gives CDR1 SEHNR, CDR2 FQNEAQ (reference sequence). The complete variable domain, with remaining parts taken from reference TRBV7-9 and TRBJ1-1, reads DTGVSQNPRHKITKRGQNVTFRCDPISEHNRLYWYRQTLGQGPEFLTYFQNEAQLEKSRLLSDRFSAERPKGSFSTLEIQRTEQGDSAMYLCASSFGQDTEAFFGQGTRLTVV.

This chain's CDR3 is CASTVGQGDYGYTF. The CDR3 coding sequence is TGTGCCAGCACCGTCGGACAGGGTGACTATGGCTACACCTTC. The V gene is TRBV7-9, the J gene TRBJ1-2; 8 bases line up with TRBD1. The germline V gene encodes CDR1 SEHNR and CDR2 FQNEAQ (reference sequence). The V and J ends lost 7 bases and 3 bases, in that order; junction bases with no gene match: 7. The CDR3 runs 14 residues.

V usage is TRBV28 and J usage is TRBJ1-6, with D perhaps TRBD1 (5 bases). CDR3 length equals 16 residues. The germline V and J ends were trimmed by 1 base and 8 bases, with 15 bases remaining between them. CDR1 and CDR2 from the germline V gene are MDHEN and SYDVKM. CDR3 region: CASSLSVTGAYSPLHF. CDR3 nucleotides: TGTGCCAGCAGTTTATCGGTCACAGGCGCTTATTCACCCCTCCACTTT.

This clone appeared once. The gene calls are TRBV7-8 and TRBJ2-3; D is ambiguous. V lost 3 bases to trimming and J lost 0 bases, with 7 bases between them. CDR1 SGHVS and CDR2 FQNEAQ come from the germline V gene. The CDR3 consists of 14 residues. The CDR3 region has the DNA TGTGCCAGCAGCTTTGTAGTCAGCACAGATACGCAGTATTTT. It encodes CASSFVVSTDTQYF.

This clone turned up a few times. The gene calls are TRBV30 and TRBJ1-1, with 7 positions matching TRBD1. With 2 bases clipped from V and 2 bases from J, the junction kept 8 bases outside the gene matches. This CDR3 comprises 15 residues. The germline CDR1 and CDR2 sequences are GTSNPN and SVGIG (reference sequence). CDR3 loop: CAWSNPYRGNTEAFF. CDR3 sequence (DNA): TGTGCCTGGAGTAACCCCTACAGGGGAAACACTGAAGCTTTCTTT. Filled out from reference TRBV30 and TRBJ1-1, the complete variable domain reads SQTIHQWPATLVQPVGSPLSLECTVEGTSNPNLYWYRQAAGRGLQLLFYSVGIGQISSEVPQNLSASRPQDRQFILSSKKLLLSDSGFYLCAWSNPYRGNTEAFFGQGTRLTVV.

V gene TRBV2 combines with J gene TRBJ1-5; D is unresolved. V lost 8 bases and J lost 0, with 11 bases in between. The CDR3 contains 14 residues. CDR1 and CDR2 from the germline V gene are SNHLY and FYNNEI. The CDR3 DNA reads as TGTGCCAGCCTTTTAGAATATAGCAATCAGCCCCAGCATTTT. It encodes CASLLEYSNQPQHF.